The rows below give T cell receptor beta chains drawn from one sample of a study of T cell repertoires in cytomegalovirus infection. TCRdb redid the calling of the reads with MiXCR, one entry per CDR3 protein. The top ten clones hold roughly half of a sample with 150,000 or so distinct CDR3 sequences, about 32% of them seen once. Their target antigens are unknown. The source material was CD8+ T cells from cultured PBMCs, sampled from culture after CMV antigen stimulation. Receptors originate from a human donor in good health (CMV status not recorded). Some clones in this sample may be carry-over from other donors' samples. Both conserved end residues are part of each CDR3. A D gene is named only where the DNA matches it firmly. Rows may omit the clone size; those that give it use once, few, many or a size class.

J gene,D gene,clone size,V gene,CDR3 protein,CDR3 DNA
TRBJ2-2,.,few,TRBV27,CASRAGAYTGELFF,TGTGCCAGCAGGGCGGGGGCGTACACCGGGGAGCTGTTTTTT
TRBJ1-2,.,many,TRBV7-8,CASSSDSGGRFYGYTF,TGTGCCAGCAGCTCCGACTCGGGGGGCCGGTTCTATGGCTACACCTTC
TRBJ2-1,TRBD2,many,TRBV10-2,CASTEAGVHNEQFF,TGCGCCAGCACCGAAGCGGGGGTCCACAATGAGCAGTTCTTC
TRBJ1-2,.,few,TRBV7-9,CASSLGTAGYTF,TGTGCCAGCAGCTTAGGGACAGCCGGCTACACCTTC
TRBJ1-5,.,few,TRBV28,CASSPVPRRTRNQPQHF,TGTGCCAGCAGTCCCGTACCGAGACGGACCAGAAATCAGCCCCAGCATTTT
TRBJ1-1,.,.,TRBV12-3/TRBV12-4,CASSSGDLASIEAFF,TGTGCCAGCAGTTCAGGGGACTTGGCCTCTATTGAAGCTTTCTTT
TRBJ2-5,.,few,TRBV20-1,CSGMRGSETQYF,TGCAGTGGAATGCGGGGCTCAGAGACCCAGTACTTC
TRBJ2-7,.,few,TRBV7-2,CASSLPHSYEQYF,TGTGCCAGCAGCTTGCCCCACTCCTACGAGCAGTACTTC
TRBJ1-4,.,few,TRBV12-3/TRBV12-4,CASSLVPDQKLFF,TGTGCCAGCAGTTTAGTGCCTGACCAAAAACTGTTTTTT
TRBJ2-7,.,.,TRBV6-5,CASSGEGGRSYEQYF,TGTGCCAGCAGTGGGGAGGGGGGGCGCTCCTACGAGCAGTACTTC
TRBJ1-4,.,.,TRBV7-9,CASIGRGTNEKLFF,TGTGCCAGCATCGGTAGGGGGACTAATGAAAAACTGTTTTTT
TRBJ1-2,TRBD1,.,TRBV19,CASTWTGSVGYTF,TGTGCCAGTACCTGGACAGGGTCCGTCGGCTACACCTTC
TRBJ1-2,.,.,TRBV20-1,CSARSSANYGYTF,TGCAGTGCTAGATCCTCAGCTAACTATGGCTACACCTTC
TRBJ1-1,.,few,TRBV13,CASSRYILTATESNTEAFF,TGTGCCAGCAGCCGTTACATATTGACCGCTACCGAGTCTAATACTGAAGCTTTCTTT
TRBJ2-3,.,.,TRBV9,CASSAHLERISTDTQYF,TGTGCCAGCAGCGCCCATTTGGAGCGGATAAGCACAGATACGCAGTATTTT
TRBJ1-5,.,.,TRBV7-6,CASSSTGNQPQHF,TGTGCCAGCAGCTCGACAGGCAATCAGCCCCAGCATTTT
TRBJ1-2,.,.,TRBV6-5,CASSYSEGGGYGYTF,TGTGCCAGCAGTTACTCTGAGGGCGGCGGCTATGGCTACACCTTC
TRBJ1-1,.,few,TRBV2,CASSGGRNMNTEAFF,TGTGCCAGCAGTGGGGGCCGAAACATGAACACTGAAGCTTTCTTT
TRBJ2-5,.,many,TRBV18,CASSPPISEQGRVVETQYF,TGTGCCAGCTCACCACCGATCTCCGAACAGGGACGTGTGGTGGAGACCCAGTACTTC
TRBJ2-1,.,few,TRBV12-3/TRBV12-4,CASSTSGPSYNEQFF,TGTGCCAGCAGTACAAGCGGACCCTCCTACAATGAGCAGTTCTTC
TRBJ2-3,.,many,TRBV4-2,CASSQGDTQYF,TGTGCCAGCAGCCAAGGCGATACGCAGTATTTT
TRBJ2-1,TRBD2,.,TRBV7-6,CASSVTSGGRGEQFF,TGTGCCAGCAGCGTGACTAGCGGGGGACGAGGGGAGCAGTTCTTC
TRBJ2-2,.,few,TRBV27,CASAGGPNTGELFF,TGTGCCAGCGCAGGGGGGCCTAACACCGGGGAGCTGTTTTTT
TRBJ2-1,TRBD2,.,TRBV7-6,CASSRQRGSSYNEQFF,TGTGCCAGCAGCAGGCAGCGGGGCAGCTCCTACAATGAGCAGTTCTTC
TRBJ2-7,.,few,TRBV27,CASSEDRYEQYF,TGTGCCAGCAGTGAGGACCGCTACGAGCAGTACTTC
TRBJ1-1,.,few,TRBV10-2,CASSLIGAEAFF,TGCGCCAGCAGTTTAATTGGCGCTGAAGCTTTCTTT
TRBJ1-4,.,many,TRBV19,CASSIAPGSTLREKLFF,TGTGCCAGTAGTATCGCCCCGGGATCTACCCTGAGGGAAAAACTGTTTTTT
TRBJ1-1,.,few,TRBV28,CASSLGTTYTEAFF,TGTGCCAGCAGTTTGGGGACAACGTACACTGAAGCTTTCTTT
TRBJ2-1,TRBD2,once,TRBV2,CASSVLAGNEQFF,TGTGCCAGCAGTGTACTAGCGGGTAATGAGCAGTTCTTC
TRBJ1-1,.,.,TRBV6-5,CASRETTGRRGTEAFF,TGTGCCAGCAGGGAAACCACAGGGCGGAGGGGCACTGAAGCTTTCTTT
TRBJ1-4,.,.,TRBV20-1,CSASPGRVNEKLFF,TGCAGTGCTAGCCCGGGACGGGTTAATGAAAAACTGTTTTTT
TRBJ2-7,.,.,TRBV12-3/TRBV12-4,CASTFGGGSYEQYF,TGTGCCAGCACATTTGGGGGGGGCAGCTACGAGCAGTACTTC
TRBJ2-7,TRBD1,few,TRBV6-6,CASSPDRVSSYEQYF,TGTGCCAGCAGTCCGGACAGGGTATCATCCTACGAGCAGTACTTC
TRBJ1-1,.,many,TRBV4-1,CASSQASDYTEAFF,TGCGCCAGCAGCCAAGCTTCTGATTACACTGAAGCTTTCTTT
TRBJ1-2,.,.,TRBV19,CASSKPAAYGYTF,TGTGCCAGTAGTAAACCCGCTGCTTATGGCTACACCTTC
TRBJ1-1,TRBD1,.,TRBV28,CASSLFGGGVGTEAFF,TGTGCCAGCAGTTTATTTGGAGGGGGCGTAGGGACTGAAGCTTTCTTT
TRBJ1-6,.,few,TRBV6-5,CASSPGLVGNSPLHF,TGTGCCAGCAGCCCCGGACTCGTAGGCAATTCACCCCTCCACTTT
TRBJ2-1,.,many,TRBV20-1,CSARSRQGGTYYNEQFF,TGCAGTGCTAGATCCAGACAGGGCGGGACATATTACAATGAGCAGTTCTTC
TRBJ2-1,TRBD2,.,TRBV20-1,CSARVGRTSSYGEQFF,TGCAGTGCTAGAGTCGGTAGGACTAGCTCGTACGGTGAGCAGTTCTTC
TRBJ2-5,TRBD2,many,TRBV14,CASSQVRGSGTQYF,TGTGCCAGCAGCCAAGTGCGGGGGTCGGGGACCCAGTACTTC
TRBJ1-3,.,.,TRBV12-3/TRBV12-4,CASSLFPSSGNTIYF,TGTGCCAGCAGTTTATTCCCGTCCTCTGGAAACACCATATATTTT
TRBJ1-5,TRBD1,.,TRBV6-1,CASSTRQGIDSNQPQHF,TGTGCCAGCAGTACCCGACAGGGGATTGATAGCAATCAGCCCCAGCATTTT
TRBJ2-2,.,.,TRBV19,CASSIVPGELFF,TGTGCCAGTAGTATAGTTCCCGGGGAGCTGTTTTTT
TRBJ2-5,TRBD2,few,TRBV7-8,CASSELAGVLETQYF,TGTGCCAGCAGCGAACTAGCGGGGGTATTGGAGACCCAGTACTTC
TRBJ2-5,.,few,TRBV7-9,CASSASRPGQETQYF,TGTGCCAGCAGCGCGTCTCGGCCAGGGCAAGAGACCCAGTACTTC
TRBJ1-6,.,.,TRBV5-6,CASSLGPDSPLHF,TGTGCCAGCAGTCTGGGACCCGATTCACCCCTCCACTTT
TRBJ2-1,.,many,TRBV7-9,CASSLARRGGRDEQFF,TGTGCCAGCAGCTTAGCTCGGAGGGGGGGCCGCGATGAGCAGTTCTTC
TRBJ2-5,.,many,TRBV7-8,CAIDRGSVETQYF,TGTGCCATAGACAGAGGGTCGGTGGAGACCCAGTACTTC
TRBJ2-3,.,many,TRBV5-6,CASSSHTDTQYF,TGTGCCAGCAGCTCGCACACAGATACGCAGTATTTT
TRBJ2-7,.,many,TRBV20-1,CSSNRETYEQYF,TGCAGTTCGAACAGGGAAACCTACGAGCAGTACTTC
TRBJ2-1,.,.,TRBV15,CATSRVPETEHNEQFF,TGTGCCACCAGCAGAGTCCCGGAGACCGAGCACAATGAGCAGTTCTTC